The 24 T cell receptor beta chains in this list originate from one sample, sequenced in a study of radiotherapy plus CTLA-4 blockade in lung cancer (dated by TCRdb to 2016 to 2019). The library relied on the immunoSEQ multiplex PCR assay. This immuneACCESS table, as held by TCRdb, lists in-frame sequences with V and J called but not all clones. Of the missing ones, under half trace to an unresolved V gene in checked studies; the others have no known cause. This sample gives about 85,000 clones in total; approximately 86% of them show up just once. The top ten clonotypes cover approximately 2% of the sample. This specimen was peripheral blood, taken from a patient treated with radiotherapy plus ipilimumab. The receptor set was obtained from a human donor with non-small cell lung cancer who had a partial response to radiotherapy plus ipilimumab.

The rearrangement joins TRBV5-1 to TRBJ2-1; 14 nucleotides line up with TRBD2. The CDR3 is 19 amino acids. Germline values: CDR1 SGHRS, CDR2 YFSETQ. V lost 4 bases and J lost 7; bases outside the gene matches: 16. The CDR3: CASSPGGLAGDIGGNEQFF. As DNA, the CDR3 is TGCGCCAGCAGCCCAGGGGGACTAGCGGGAGATATAGGGGGAAATGAGCAGTTCTTC. Full variable domain (remainder filled in from reference TRBV5-1 and TRBJ2-1): KAGVTQTPRYLIKTRGQQVTLSCSPISGHRSVSWYQQTPGQGLQFLFEYFSETQRNKGNFPGRFSGRQFSNSRSEMNVSTLELGDSALYLCASSPGGLAGDIGGNEQFFGPGTRLTVL.

The rearrangement links TRBV6-5 to TRBJ1-2, with D possibly being TRBD1 (6 bases). V was shortened by 3 bases and J by 4 bases, with 12 bases between the two germline ends. In germline, CDR1 is MNHEY, CDR2 SVGAGI. This CDR3 has 14 residues. The CDR3 DNA is TGTGCCAGCAGTTATTTTACAGGGCCCTATGGCTACACCTTC. This codes for CASSYFTGPYGYTF.

V is TRBV5-6 and J is TRBJ1-5, with 9 bases fitting TRBD1. The CDR3 has 17 residues. The J segment lost 3 bases and the V segment lost 0 bases, leaving 7 bases of the junction unmatched. Germline V gives CDR1 SGHDT, CDR2 YYEEEE. The CDR3 spells CASSLGGGTGLNQPQHF. Here the CDR3 DNA reads TGTGCCAGCAGCTTGGGTGGCGGGACAGGGCTCAATCAGCCCCAGCATTTT.

J is TRBJ1-2 and V is TRBV6-1; D is perhaps TRBD1 (6 bases). The CDR3 length is 15 residues. Germline assignment: CDR1 MNHNS and CDR2 SASEGT. Trimming shortened V by 3 bases and J by 3 bases, and 14 bases separated the two germline ends. CDR3 protein: CASSDTGTHYYGYTF. The DNA of the CDR3 is TGTGCCAGCAGTGACACCGGGACACACTACTATGGCTACACCTTC.

The chain combines TRBV28 with TRBJ1-2; D is uncertain. Per germline, CDR1 MDHEN and CDR2 SYDVKM. The CDR3 sequence is 13 residues long. Trimming removed 8 bases from V and 3 bases from J, with 13 bases in between. CDR3 DNA: TGTGCCAGCCGGGCTACTAGACACTATGGCTACACCTTC. Encoded protein: CASRATRHYGYTF.

This chain uses TRBV7-8 with TRBJ2-7, with D possibly TRBD2 on 6 matching bases. V lost 0 bases and J lost 3, with 9 bases in between. This CDR3 comprises 14 residues. Germline V CDR1 and CDR2: SGHVS, FQNEAQ. CDR3 in DNA: TGTGCCAGCAGCTTAGCTGCGGGGCACTACGAGCAGTACTTC. Translation gives CASSLAAGHYEQYF.

This chain joins TRBV9 and TRBJ2-1, with TRBD2 matching over 9 bases. CDR1 is SGDLS, CDR2 YYNGEE, per germline. The ends lost 0 bases at V and 6 bases at J; junction bases unmatched: 7. The CDR3 loop spans 16 amino acids. The DNA for the CDR3 is TGTGCCAGCAGCGTAGTTCCTAGCGGGAATGGCAATGAGCAGTTCTTC. It codes for CASSVVPSGNGNEQFF.

This clone was seen a single time. The chain recombines TRBV4-2 with TRBJ1-3; 12 bases line up with TRBD1. V lost 8 bases and J lost 0; bases outside the gene matches: 8. CDR1 LGHNA and CDR2 YNFKEQ come from the germline V gene. The CDR3 spans 17 residues. CDR3 sequence: CASGGQGATRSGNTIYF. The CDR3 nucleotides are TGTGCCAGCGGGGGACAGGGGGCTACTCGCTCTGGAAACACCATATATTTT.

The chain couples TRBV7-9 to TRBJ2-1, with TRBD2 matching 8 bases. Germline V gene sequence: CDR1 SEHNR, CDR2 FQNEAQ (reference sequence). J gave up 0 bases and V 5 bases, and 6 bases lay outside the gene matches. This CDR3 spans 16 amino acids. DNA for the CDR3: TGTGCCAGCAGCCCGATAGCGGGAAGCTCCTACAATGAGCAGTTCTTC. The encoded protein is CASSPIAGSSYNEQFF.

The rearrangement links TRBV4-2 to TRBJ2-1, with D possibly TRBD2 on 6 matching bases. V was clipped by 0 bases and J by 3 bases, with 12 bases between them. Germline CDR1 is LGHNA and CDR2 is YNFKEQ. CDR3 size: 16 residues. As DNA, the CDR3 is TGTGCCAGCAGCCAAGATGGGACGGGGGACTACAATGAGCAGTTCTTC. It translates to CASSQDGTGDYNEQFF.

V is TRBV10-3 and J is TRBJ1-1; 7 bases line up with TRBD1. Looked up from germline, CDR1 is ENHRY and CDR2 is SYGVKD. The CDR3 spans 12 residues. V trimming: 4 bases; J trimming: 5 bases; junction bases outside the gene matches: 1. As DNA, the CDR3 is TGTGCCATCAGTGCAGGGGGGACTGAAGCTTTCTTT. Its protein is CAISAGGTEAFF.

The chain is built from TRBV5-1 and TRBJ2-7, with 10 bases that match TRBD2. CDR3 length: 14 residues. CDR1 and CDR2 (germline): SGHRS, YFSETQ. V shed 0 bases, J shed 6 bases, and the junction held 3 bases outside the gene matches. The CDR3 loop is CASSLDSGRFEQYF. CDR3 DNA sequence: TGCGCCAGCAGCTTGGATAGCGGGAGGTTCGAGCAGTACTTC.

The chain employs TRBV7-8 and TRBJ2-1, with 15 bases fitting TRBD2. The V gene end was trimmed by 5 bases and the J gene end by 5 bases; junction bases not matched to a gene: 16. Germline V gives CDR1 SGHVS, CDR2 FQNEAQ. CDR3 length: 20 amino acids. The CDR3 bases are TGTGCCAGCAGCCTCAAATCAGGACTAGCGGGAGGGAGAGTACACAATGAGCAGTTCTTC. Translated: CASSLKSGLAGGRVHNEQFF.

The chain carries TRBV25-1 and TRBJ1-1; D is possibly TRBD1 (5 bases). CDR1 is MGHDK, CDR2 SYGVNS, per germline. The V and J ends lost 4 bases and 4 bases respectively, with 16 bases between them. The CDR3 spans 15 residues. The CDR3: CASSAGGGEGTEAFF. CDR3 nucleotide sequence: TGTGCCAGCAGTGCCGGTGGGGGGGAGGGCACTGAAGCTTTCTTT.

The chain joins TRBV29-1 to TRBJ2-5, with TRBD2 matching over 9 bases. Germline V gene sequence: CDR1 SQVTM, CDR2 ANQGSEA. The junction had 7 bases not matched to a gene; V was cut back by 4 bases and J by 4 bases. The CDR3 has 14 amino acids. CDR3 in DNA: TGCAGCGTTGTGCCAGCGGGAGGTCGAGAGACCCAGTACTTC. It encodes CSVVPAGGRETQYF.

The DNA for the CDR3 is TGCGCCAGCAGCTTAAATAGCGGGACCTTTTACAATGAGCAGTTCTTC. This codes for CASSLNSGTFYNEQFF. This chain joins TRBV5-1 and TRBJ2-1; 8 bases line up with TRBD2. The CDR3 runs to 16 residues. V trimming: 2 bases; J trimming: 4 bases; junction bases outside the gene matches: 8. Germline V lookup: CDR1 SGHRS, CDR2 YFSETQ.

V usage is TRBV19 and J usage is TRBJ2-4; 12 bases align to TRBD2. The CDR3 runs 21 residues. Looked up from germline, CDR1 is LNHDA and CDR2 is SQIVND (reference sequence). The ends lost 1 base at V and 3 bases at J; junction bases unmatched: 16. The CDR3 DNA sequence: TGTGCCAGTAGTATAGCGAGTCTAGCGGGAGGGTGGGGCCTAAGCAAAAACATTCAGTACTTC. Protein sequence: CASSIASLAGGWGLSKNIQYF.

This chain joins TRBV29-1 and TRBJ1-2, with TRBD1 matching over 8 bases. The CDR3 runs to 11 residues. V shed 7 bases and J 4 bases; nucleotides not matched to a gene: 2. Germline V gives CDR1 SQVTM, CDR2 ANQGSEA. The CDR3 reads CSAGTGYGYTF. CDR3 sequence (DNA): TGCAGCGCCGGGACAGGCTATGGCTACACCTTC.

The chain has TRBV7-2 and TRBJ2-1; 10 bases are shared with TRBD1. Losses at the gene ends were 5 bases for V and 5 bases for J; bases not matched to a gene: 9. Germline loops: CDR1 SGHTA, CDR2 FQGNSA. This CDR3 has 16 amino acids. The CDR3 DNA reads as TGTGCCAGCAGCCCCGTACGGGACAGGGGCAACAATGAGCAGTTCTTC. It translates to CASSPVRDRGNNEQFF.

The J gene is TRBJ1-3, the V gene TRBV11-2; possible D gene TRBD1, 6 bases. The CDR3 contains 14 residues. Deletions cut 4 bases from V and 5 bases from J, with 12 bases between. The germline CDR1 and CDR2 sequences are SGHAT and FQNNGV. CDR3 nucleotides: TGTGCCAGCAGCTCGCGGGGGCAGAGAAACACCATATATTTT. Its translation: CASSSRGQRNTIYF. Filled out from reference TRBV11-2 and TRBJ1-3, the complete variable domain reads EAGVAQSPRYKIIEKRQSVAFWCNPISGHATLYWYQQILGQGPKLLIQFQNNGVVDDSQLPKDRFSAERLKGVDSTLKIQPAKLEDSAVYLCASSSRGQRNTIYFGEGSWLTVV.

The rearrangement uses TRBV5-6 and TRBJ2-2, with 10 bases fitting TRBD2. Germline CDR1 reads SGHDT; CDR2 reads YYEEEE. The J segment lost 0 bases and the V segment lost 5 bases, leaving 4 bases of the junction unmatched. The CDR3 is 16 residues long. The CDR3, as DNA: TGTGCCAGCAGTTGGGGACTAGCGCCGAACACCGGGGAGCTGTTTTTT. Translation: CASSWGLAPNTGELFF. The complete variable domain, with remaining parts taken from reference TRBV5-6 and TRBJ2-2, reads DAGVTQSPTHLIKTRGQQVTLRCSPKSGHDTVSWYQQALGQGPQFIFQYYEEEERQRGNFPDRFSGHQFPNYSSELNVNALLLGDSALYLCASSWGLAPNTGELFFGEGSRLTVL.

The chain links TRBV7-9 to TRBJ2-1; 7 positions agree with TRBD2. The germline CDR1 and CDR2 sequences are SEHNR and FQNEAQ (reference sequence). This CDR3 contains 15 residues. With V trimmed by 5 bases and J by 3 bases, 7 bases remained unmatched. CDR3 sequence: CASSPRGSDYNEQFF. The CDR3 DNA follows: TGTGCCAGCAGCCCGCGGGGGTCAGACTACAATGAGCAGTTCTTC.

V and J are TRBV4-1 and TRBJ2-1, with D possibly TRBD1 on 7 matching bases. From germline, CDR1 is MGHRA and CDR2 YSYEKL. V lost 3 bases and J lost 7, with 19 bases in between. The CDR3 has 16 amino acids. CDR3 nucleotides: TGCGCCAGCAGCCAGCAATTAGGGGGCGGGGCGAATGAGCAGTTCTTC. It encodes CASSQQLGGGANEQFF.

The chain combines TRBV18 with TRBJ1-5; 9 bases match TRBD1. Germline values: CDR1 KGHSH, CDR2 LQKENI. The length of the CDR3 is 16 residues. V was pared by 1 base and J by 6 bases, with 7 bases of the junction left unmatched. CDR3 amino acids: CASSPLGDRVRQPQHF. The CDR3 region has the DNA TGTGCCAGCTCACCACTTGGGGACAGGGTGCGTCAGCCCCAGCATTTT. Based on the CDR3 plus reference TRBV18 and TRBJ1-5, the full variable domain is NAGVMQNPRHLVRRRGQEARLRCSPMKGHSHVYWYRQLPEEGLKFMVYLQKENIIDESGMPKERFSAEFPKEGPSILRIQQVVRGDSAAYFCASSPLGDRVRQPQHFGDGTRLSIL.